A single sample gave rise to the 30 T cell receptor beta chains below, sequenced in a study of cytomegalovirus exposure and HLA in healthy donors. The assay was immunoSEQ multiplex PCR, and TCRdb's table has in-frame clones only and misses some. Among 100,000 to 150,000 clones listed, 89% were seen once. Input material: PBMCs. These receptors were obtained from a woman younger than 35 in good health and CMV-seronegative.

The chain carries TRBV11-2 and TRBJ2-2; a possible D gene is TRBD2 (5 bases). In germline, CDR1 is SGHAT, CDR2 FQNNGV. CDR3 length equals 18 residues. V gave up 1 base and J gave up 5 bases, with 20 bases separating them. The CDR3 bases are TGTGCCAGCAGCTTAGGTCTGACGGGGTCCCCGCGAACCGGGGAGCTGTTTTTT. It encodes CASSLGLTGSPRTGELFF.

The rearrangement links TRBV6-5 to TRBJ2-1; 9 positions match TRBD2. Trimming took 4 bases from V and 4 from J; bases not matched to a gene: 5. This CDR3 comprises 15 residues. Per the germline V gene, CDR1 is MNHEY and CDR2 is SVGAGI. For the CDR3, the DNA is TGTGCCAGCAGTTCCGTGGCGGGAGGGTACAATGAGCAGTTCTTC. Translating gives CASSSVAGGYNEQFF.

This chain joins TRBV27 and TRBJ1-6, with 9 bases lining up with TRBD1. Trimming took 3 bases from V and 10 from J; bases not matched to a gene: 7. This CDR3 comprises 15 residues. The germline V gene has CDR1 MNHEY and CDR2 SMNVEV (reference sequence). CDR3 nucleotide sequence: TGTGCCAGCAGTTTCGGGACAGGGATAAGGTCACCCCTCCACTTT. This encodes CASSFGTGIRSPLHF.

The gene calls are TRBV19 and TRBJ1-5, with TRBD1 matching 10 bases. V gave up 5 bases and J gave up 3 bases; unmatched junction bases: 4. This CDR3 has 15 residues. CDR1 is LNHDA, CDR2 SQIVND, per germline (reference sequence). The CDR3 nucleotides read TGTGCCAGTAGTGGGGGACAGGGGCTCAATCAGCCCCAGCATTTT. As protein: CASSGGQGLNQPQHF.

The chain uses TRBV7-2 and TRBJ2-1; D may be TRBD2 (6 bases). The CDR3 length is 13 residues. V was clipped by 6 bases and J by 7 bases, with 13 bases between them. Germline values: CDR1 SGHTA, CDR2 FQGNSA. The CDR3 spells CASSPTSLNEQFF. CDR3 bases: TGTGCCAGCAGTCCCACTAGCTTGAATGAGCAGTTCTTC.

The chain links TRBV4-3 to TRBJ2-7, with 9 bases that match TRBD1. This CDR3 has 17 residues. Germline V lookup: CDR1 LGHNA, CDR2 YSLEER. Unmatched junction bases numbered 14, after V lost 7 bases and J lost 1 base. CDR3 nucleotides: TGCGCCAGCACCCCGAACCCCCCCGGGACAGGGTCCTACGAGCAGTACTTC. It translates to CASTPNPPGTGSYEQYF.

The chain has TRBV6-5 and TRBJ1-5; D may be TRBD1 (5 bases). The CDR3 covers 14 residues. Trimming left V 5 bases short and J 5 bases short, with 13 bases between. From germline, CDR1 is MNHEY and CDR2 SVGAGI. The DNA for the CDR3 is TGTGCCAGCAGTCCCGGACAAGGGGATCAGCCCCAGCATTTT. This translates into CASSPGQGDQPQHF.

The chain couples TRBV6-5 to TRBJ2-7, with TRBD2 identical over 9 bases. Germline V lookup: CDR1 MNHEY, CDR2 SVGAGI. V was pared by 2 bases and J by 2 bases, with 4 bases of the junction left unmatched. This CDR3 comprises 15 residues. The CDR3 sequence is CASSYATSGPYEQYF. For the CDR3, the DNA is TGTGCCAGCAGTTACGCGACTAGCGGCCCCTACGAGCAGTACTTC.

This chain joins TRBV4-2 and TRBJ2-1; perhaps TRBD2 as D (5 bases). V was trimmed by 0 bases and J by 1 base, leaving 16 bases between them. Germline CDR1 and CDR2: LGHNA and YNFKEQ. CDR3 length: 18 amino acids. CDR3 nucleotide sequence: TGTGCCAGCAGCCAAGAGAGAGGGCTATTCACTTCCTACAATGAGCAGTTCTTC. Translation: CASSQERGLFTSYNEQFF.

The chain employs TRBV29-1 and TRBJ2-1; TRBD2 aligns across 13 bases. The germline V gene has CDR1 SQVTM and CDR2 ANQGSEA. The CDR3 is made up of 14 amino acids. The V segment lost 6 bases and the J segment 9 bases; nucleotides outside the gene matches: 8. DNA for the CDR3: TGCAGCGTCGGGACTAGCGGGACATGGAGTGAGCAGTTCTTC. This encodes CSVGTSGTWSEQFF.

The gene calls are TRBV27 and TRBJ1-3; TRBD1 matches 9 bases. The CDR3 extends over 18 amino acids. Trimming cost V 4 bases and J 0 bases; bases outside gene matches: 10. The germline V gene encodes CDR1 MNHEY and CDR2 SMNVEV (reference sequence). CDR3 coding DNA: TGTGCCAGCAGTTCCACCACAGGGGGCGGAAGCTCTGGAAACACCATATATTTT. Residues: CASSSTTGGGSSGNTIYF.

The chain uses TRBV4-2 and TRBJ2-5; 11 positions agree with TRBD2. Germline CDR1 reads LGHNA; CDR2 reads YNFKEQ. This CDR3 comprises 17 residues. The ends lost 1 base at V and 5 bases at J; junction bases unmatched: 9. Written as DNA, the CDR3 is TGTGCCAGCAGCCAAGGCATGGGACTAGCGGATAAGGAGACCCAGTACTTC. This sequence encodes CASSQGMGLADKETQYF.

The chain recombines TRBV7-2 with TRBJ2-1; no clear D. Trimming stripped 3 bases from V and 1 base from J, with 7 bases between. The germline gives CDR1 SGHTA, CDR2 FQGNSA. The CDR3 is 14 amino acids. The CDR3 nucleotides are TGTGCCAGCAGCTTTGGCGGTTCCTACAATGAGCAGTTCTTC. It specifies CASSFGGSYNEQFF.

The gene calls are TRBV7-7 and TRBJ2-1; D is uncertain. The CDR3 loop spans 12 amino acids. Trimming removed 1 base from V and 10 bases from J, with 8 bases in between. In germline, CDR1 is SSHAT, CDR2 FNYEAQ (reference sequence). CDR3 sequence reads: CASSLGLEEQFF. The CDR3 coding sequence is TGTGCCAGCAGCTTAGGACTGGAGGAGCAGTTCTTC. The full variable domain, in which reference TRBV7-7 and TRBJ2-1 provide the parts outside the CDR3, is GAGVSQSPRYKVTKRGQDVTLRCDPISSHATLYWYQQALGQGPEFLTYFNYEAQPDKSGLPSDRFSAERPEGSISTLTIQRTEQRDSAMYRCASSLGLEEQFFGPGTRLTVL.

V is TRBV7-9 and J is TRBJ2-5; 12 bases fit TRBD2. With 5 bases clipped from V and 2 bases from J, the junction kept 9 bases outside the gene matches. The CDR3 has 17 residues. Germline assignment: CDR1 SEHNR and CDR2 FQNEAQ (reference sequence). In DNA form, the CDR3 reads TGTGCCAGCAGCCCAGGCGGACTAGCGGGGACTCAAGAGACCCAGTACTTC. Residues: CASSPGGLAGTQETQYF.

The V call is TRBV28, the J call TRBJ2-5; the D is unclear. Germline CDR1 reads MDHEN; CDR2 reads SYDVKM. The V end lost 4 bases, the J end lost 3 bases, and 3 bases lay between the germline ends. This CDR3 is 11 amino acids long. CDR3 bases: TGTGCCAGCAGTTCGGAAGAGACCCAGTACTTC. This translates into CASSSEETQYF.

The CDR3 sequence is CASALNTGELFF. The CDR3 nucleotides read TGTGCCAGTGCGCTAAACACCGGGGAGCTGTTTTTT. The chain combines TRBV27 with TRBJ2-2; D remains unclear. Germline values: CDR1 MNHEY, CDR2 SMNVEV (reference sequence). CDR3 size: 12 residues. V lost 9 bases to trimming and J lost 2 bases, with 7 bases between them.

V is TRBV5-1 and J is TRBJ2-1; TRBD1 might be the D (5 bases). Trimming removed 4 bases at V and 9 bases at J, with 20 bases between. The CDR3 runs 15 residues. Looked up from germline, CDR1 is SGHRS and CDR2 is YFSETQ. The CDR3 loop is CASSPEPKSRGEQFF. The CDR3 bases are TGCGCCAGCAGCCCGGAGCCTAAAAGTAGGGGTGAGCAGTTCTTC.

This clone appeared a few times. V and J are TRBV6-5 and TRBJ2-7; D might be TRBD2 (6 bases). The CDR3 has 13 amino acids. Trimming removed 5 bases from V and 4 bases from J, with 12 bases in between. The germline V gene encodes CDR1 MNHEY and CDR2 SVGAGI. CDR3 coding DNA: TGTGCCAGCAGTCGGGGGAGTGGGTACGAGCAGTACGTC. Protein product: CASSRGSGYEQYV.

The chain recombines TRBV9 with TRBJ2-5; 7 bases line up with TRBD2. The CDR3 runs to 16 residues. The germline V gene has CDR1 SGDLS and CDR2 YYNGEE. V lost 0 bases to trimming and J lost 5 bases; unmatched junction nucleotides: 10. CDR3 region: CASSVGDVLAGETQYF. The CDR3 DNA reads as TGTGCCAGCAGCGTAGGAGATGTATTAGCGGGTGAGACCCAGTACTTC.

The chain joins TRBV2 to TRBJ1-3; 10 bases map to TRBD1. Germline V gene lookup returns CDR1 SNHLY and CDR2 FYNNEI. CDR3 length: 16 residues. V trimming: 6 bases; J trimming: 0 bases; junction bases outside the gene matches: 5. The CDR3 coding sequence is TGTGCCAGCAGAGGGACAGGGGTTTACTCTGGAAACACCATATATTTT. This codes for CASRGTGVYSGNTIYF.

The rearrangement uses TRBV4-3 and TRBJ2-5; 8 nucleotides agree with TRBD1. The germline V gene has CDR1 LGHNA and CDR2 YSLEER. CDR3 length: 16 residues. After removal of 4 bases from V and 1 base from J, the junction contained 8 bases not matched to a gene. CDR3 loop: CASSRTTGTGQETQYF. The CDR3 bases are TGCGCCAGCAGCCGAACGACCGGGACAGGCCAAGAGACCCAGTACTTC.

The chain recombines TRBV5-1 with TRBJ2-2; D unclear. Between the trimmed V and J ends, which lost 0 bases and 1 base, there was a span of 7 bases. Germline V gene lookup returns CDR1 SGHRS and CDR2 YFSETQ. This CDR3 has 15 amino acids. The CDR3 DNA sequence: TGCGCCAGCAGCTTGGGGCCAGAGAACACCGGGGAGCTGTTTTTT. Residues: CASSLGPENTGELFF. The variable domain in full, completed from reference TRBV5-1 and TRBJ2-2, reads KAGVTQTPRYLIKTRGQQVTLSCSPISGHRSVSWYQQTPGQGLQFLFEYFSETQRNKGNFPGRFSGRQFSNSRSEMNVSTLELGDSALYLCASSLGPENTGELFFGEGSRLTVL.

A single count supports this clone. The chain employs TRBV28 and TRBJ2-2; 9 bases agree with TRBD1. CDR3 length: 17 amino acids. The trim removed 4 bases at V and 8 bases at J, leaving 14 bases unmatched. Germline V CDR1 and CDR2: MDHEN, SYDVKM. CDR3 sequence reads: CASSSPAGDRVIGELFF. The CDR3 DNA is TGTGCCAGCAGTTCTCCGGCTGGGGACAGGGTAATAGGGGAGCTGTTTTTT.

This chain connects TRBV7-9 to TRBJ1-3; a possible D gene is TRBD1 (5 bases). V was clipped by 4 bases and J by 4 bases, with 11 bases between them. Germline loops: CDR1 SEHNR, CDR2 FQNEAQ (reference sequence). There are 14 residues in the CDR3. The CDR3 here is CASSSPGMGNTIYF. CDR3 DNA sequence: TGTGCCAGCAGCTCCCCAGGGATGGGAAACACCATATATTTT.

The V call is TRBV2, the J call TRBJ2-3, with D possibly TRBD2 on 6 matching bases. The CDR3 spans 13 residues. Germline CDR1 is SNHLY and CDR2 is FYNNEI. V was clipped by 6 bases and J by 2 bases, with 9 bases between them. CDR3 coding DNA: TGTGCCAGCAGGGGGACTTACACAGATACGCAGTATTTT. This translates into CASRGTYTDTQYF.

The CDR3 nucleotides read TGTGCCAGCAGCTTATTAAGACTCGATGGCACTGAAGCTTTCTTT. The encoded protein is CASSLLRLDGTEAFF. This chain joins TRBV7-9 and TRBJ1-1, with D hard to call. Trimming left V 2 bases short and J 4 bases short, with 14 bases between. Germline CDR1 reads SEHNR; CDR2 reads FQNEAQ (reference sequence). This CDR3 region has 15 residues.

The V gene is TRBV6-5, the J gene TRBJ1-1; TRBD1 might be the D (5 bases). The CDR3 spans 15 residues. Looked up from germline, CDR1 is MNHEY and CDR2 is SVGAGI. The V end lost 7 bases, the J end lost 4 bases, and 19 bases lay between the germline ends. The CDR3 here is CASIPRWGRVTEAFF. The CDR3 coding sequence is TGTGCCAGCATCCCACGCTGGGGGAGGGTCACTGAAGCTTTCTTT.

Concerning this clone: This likely comes from a read error, as the CDR3 has no conserved phenylalanine or tryptophan at its end. No DNA is shown, since the ends of the CDR3 on it are uncertain; the CDR3 is the one TCRdb lists. This chain links TRBV2 with TRBJ1-1; TRBD1 reflects the table's D call only, with no check against the DNA. Germline assignment: CDR1 SNHLY and CDR2 FYNNEI. The CDR3 has 9 residues if both end residues are counted. The CDR3 loop reads CASSERRVR.

V usage is TRBV5-1 and J usage is TRBJ2-7; 7 bases align to TRBD1. CDR1 is SGHRS, CDR2 YFSETQ, per germline. Trimming took 7 bases from V and 2 from J; bases not matched to a gene: 12. The CDR3 runs to 15 residues. In DNA form, the CDR3 reads TGCGCCAGCCGGATAACTGGACAGGAAGCCTACGAGCAGTACTTC. This gives the protein CASRITGQEAYEQYF.